This T cell receptor (beta chain) was documented in a study of T cells in Graves' hyperthyroidism and ophthalmopathy. Trimming at V came to 10 bases and at J to 4 bases, leaving 12 bases not matched to a gene. The germline V gene has CDR1 MGHDK and CDR2 SYGVNS. The CDR3 is 15 residues long. This clonotype was seen only once. TCR beta CDR3 sequences were amplified from RNA transcripts. A first-round RT-PCR of the TCR CDR3 used the HTBI primer set. Each CDR3 protein is one row after TCRdb ran MiXCR on the multiplex PCR reads. The sample shows 610,000 or so distinct CDR3 sequences, approximately 44% of them seen only once.

The sequence came from a woman under 30 with Graves' hyperthyroidism. V usage is TRBV25-1 and J usage is TRBJ2-5; TRBD2 aligns across 10 bases. The specimen was peripheral blood or thyroid tissue (not recorded which). The CDR3 spells CANPCHLAGVETQYF. CDR3 coding DNA: TGTGCCAATCCCTGCCATCTAGCGGGAGTAGAGACCCAGTACTTC. Full variable domain (remainder filled in from reference TRBV25-1 and TRBJ2-5): EADIYQTPRYLVIGTGKKITLECSQTMGHDKMYWYQQDPGMELHLIHYSYGVNSTEKGDLSSESTVSRIRTEHFPLTLESARPSHTSQYLCANPCHLAGVETQYFGPGTRLLVL.